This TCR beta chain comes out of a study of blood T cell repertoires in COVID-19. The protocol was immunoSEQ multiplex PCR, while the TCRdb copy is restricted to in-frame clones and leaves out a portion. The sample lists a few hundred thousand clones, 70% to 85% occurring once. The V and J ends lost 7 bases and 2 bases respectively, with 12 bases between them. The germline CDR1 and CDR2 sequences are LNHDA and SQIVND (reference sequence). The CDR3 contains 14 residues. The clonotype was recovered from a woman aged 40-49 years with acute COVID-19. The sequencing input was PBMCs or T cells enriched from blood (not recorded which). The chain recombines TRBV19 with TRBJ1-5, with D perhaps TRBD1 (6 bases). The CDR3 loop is CASIPGHRNQPQHF. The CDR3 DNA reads TGTGCCAGTATTCCGGGACACCGCAATCAGCCCCAGCATTTT.